This T cell receptor (beta chain) was observed in a study of spatial heterogeneity in lung cancer. Study conclusions and caveats: It was found that expanded intratumoral alpha and beta TCR counts tracked tumor mutation counts.

Germline V lookup: CDR1 SGDLS, CDR2 YYNGEE. V lost 3 bases, J lost 6 bases, and 9 bases lay in between. CDR3 length: 13 amino acids. Time point noted: sample taken at primary tumor resection. This clonotype was observed a handful of times. Its antigen is unidentified. TCRdb analysed the 5' RACE reads with MiXCR anew, one entry per CDR3 protein. The table has over 15,000 distinct CDR3 sequences, around 5% seen once. The rearrangement links TRBV9 to TRBJ1-4, with a possible D match to TRBD1 (5 bases). This TCR derives from a female donor with early-stage non-small cell lung cancer. Sample: lung tumor tissue, taken at surgery. The CDR3 spells CASSAGTDEKLFF. In DNA form, the CDR3 reads TGTGCCAGCAGCGCCGGGACGGATGAAAAACTGTTTTTT.